One sample yielded the 18 T cell receptor beta chains listed below, sequenced in a study of monozygotic twins with inflammatory bowel disease. TCRdb re-called the 5' RACE reads; one entry per CDR3 protein, DNA not given. The table lists over 110,000 distinct CDR3 sequences. The sequenced sample was blood. All receptors derive from a human donor with ulcerative colitis or Crohn's disease, or a healthy co-twin of an affected twin (not recorded which).

The chain links TRBV5-4 to TRBJ1-1. This CDR3 is built from 11 residues. The germline CDR1 and CDR2 sequences are SGHNT and YYREEE (reference sequence). The CDR3 region is CASSMNTEAFF.

This sequence joins TRBV20-1 and TRBJ2-4; the TCRdb call, TRBD1, lacks DNA for checking. The CDR3 totals 17 residues. The germline CDR1 and CDR2 sequences are DFQATT and SNEGSKA (reference sequence). CDR3 region: CSARDQRSPPGKNIQYF.

The chain couples TRBV20-1 to TRBJ1-2; lacking DNA, the TRBD1 call made by TCRdb goes unchecked. The germline gives CDR1 DFQATT, CDR2 SNEGSKA (reference sequence). The length of the CDR3 is 16 residues. CDR3 sequence: CSARDRDRGREMGYTF.

The CDR3 region is CASSSRGFGETQYF. The chain carries TRBV7-3 and TRBJ2-5; the D gene TCRdb calls, TRBD1, cannot be checked with no DNA. Germline lookup yields CDR1 SGHTA and CDR2 FQGTGA. The CDR3 is made up of 14 amino acids.

This chain joins TRBV2 and TRBJ1-6; TCRdb returns TRBD1, unconfirmable since there is no DNA. The CDR3 has 13 amino acids. CDR1 is SNHLY, CDR2 FYNNEI, per germline. Here the CDR3 reads CASGGAWNSPLHF.

The chain is built from TRBV6-1 and TRBJ2-2; TCRdb's D call, TRBD1, is unchecked because there is no DNA. The CDR3 spans 16 residues. Germline-derived CDR1 and CDR2 are MNHNS and SASEGT. This chain's CDR3 is CASSTGTEGFTGELFF.

The J gene is TRBJ1-2, the V gene TRBV7-2; lacking DNA, the TRBD1 call made by TCRdb goes unchecked. Looked up from germline, CDR1 is SGHTA and CDR2 is FQGNSA. The CDR3 contains 15 residues. CDR3: CASSFGGGTEYGYTF.

This CDR3 is CASSPGTAAYNEQFF. The chain joins TRBV7-2 to TRBJ2-1; TCRdb names TRBD2, which stays unverified in the absence of DNA. The CDR3 covers 15 residues. Germline values: CDR1 SGHTA, CDR2 FQGNSA.

V is TRBV29-1 and J is TRBJ1-2; the D gene TCRdb calls, TRBD1, cannot be checked with no DNA. This CDR3 has 11 residues. Germline V gene sequence: CDR1 SQVTM, CDR2 ANQGSEA. This CDR3 reads CSARQVGGYTF.

The rearrangement uses TRBV9 and TRBJ1-3. The CDR3 totals 15 residues. Germline V CDR1 and CDR2: SGDLS, YYNGEE. The CDR3 loop reads CASSVGSGSGNTIYF.

The chain recombines TRBV5-1 with TRBJ1-6; the TCRdb D gene call, TRBD1, has no DNA to confirm it. The CDR3 totals 14 residues. Per germline, CDR1 SGHRS and CDR2 YFSETQ. CDR3 in amino acids: CASSLRTDNSPLHF. Full variable domain (missing parts from reference TRBV5-1 and TRBJ1-6): KAGVTQTPRYLIKTRGQQVTLSCSPISGHRSVSWYQQTPGQGLQFLFEYFSETQRNKGNFPGRFSGRQFSNSRSEMNVSTLELGDSALYLCASSLRTDNSPLHFGNGTRLTVT.

V usage is TRBV5-1 and J usage is TRBJ2-1. CDR1 is SGHRS, CDR2 YFSETQ, per germline. CDR3 length: 12 residues. CDR3: CASSWTGNEQFF.

The chain uses TRBV20-1 and TRBJ2-1; TCRdb calls TRBD2, which cannot be checked without DNA. This CDR3 is 16 amino acids long. Germline-derived CDR1 and CDR2 are DFQATT and SNEGSKA (reference sequence). The CDR3 spells CSARGGVGWEYNEQFF.

This chain uses TRBV24-1 with TRBJ2-1; no DNA is available, so the TRBD1 call from TCRdb remains unchecked. Germline CDR1 and CDR2: KGHDR and SFDVKD. The CDR3 loop spans 13 amino acids. The CDR3 reads CATKGQGAPILFF.

V and J are TRBV3-1 and TRBJ2-2; no DNA is available, so the TRBD1 call from TCRdb remains unchecked. This CDR3 is built from 18 residues. Germline V gives CDR1 LGHDT, CDR2 YNNKEL (reference sequence). The CDR3 reads CASSQENRQGAITGELFF.

The genes are TRBV19 and TRBJ1-1. This CDR3 is built from 12 residues. Germline-derived CDR1 and CDR2 are LNHDA and SQIVND (reference sequence). CDR3 sequence reads: CASSIRNTEAFF.

This chain's CDR3 is CASSQNRAGTDTQYF. This rearrangement joins TRBV7-2 to TRBJ2-3; the TCRdb D gene call, TRBD1, has no DNA to confirm it. Germline V gene data show CDR1 as SGHTA and CDR2 as FQGNSA. The CDR3 has 15 amino acids. Supplemented by reference TRBV7-2 and TRBJ2-3, the full variable domain reads GAGVSQSPSNKVTEKGKDVELRCDPISGHTALYWYRQSLGQGLEFLIYFQGNSAPDKSGLPSDRFSAERTGGSVSTLTIQRTQQEDSAVYLCASSQNRAGTDTQYFGPGTRLTVL.

This sequence joins TRBV5-1 and TRBJ2-7; TCRdb gives TRBD1 as the D gene, but with no DNA this cannot be confirmed. CDR3 length: 14 amino acids. The germline gives CDR1 SGHRS, CDR2 YFSETQ. Here the CDR3 reads CASSPGQATYEQYF.